Sequencing of this TCR beta chain was carried out in a study of T cells after yellow fever vaccination. Overall study context: Preparation used SMART-Seq v4 Ultra Low Input for the low-cell-number fractions. Regarding the study as a whole: A minor fraction of clonotypes spanned both CD4 and CD8 compartments. Clones that expanded after primary vaccination mostly reappeared after the booster (96% CD4, about 91% CD8).

About this clonotype itself: What it binds is not known.

Template switching with 5'RACE generated the TCR cDNA and added a universal primer site and UMIs. TCRdb used MiXCR to reprocess the 5' RACE reads, holding one entry per CDR3 protein. This table has hundreds of thousands of distinct CDR3 sequences, 8.7% appearing once. This material consisted of PBMCs, taken on the day of the first yellow fever vaccination. The TCR originated in a man younger than 35 who received the YFV17D yellow fever vaccine.

The CDR3 DNA is TGTGCCAGCAGACCCCAGGGACAGCAGACCTACGAGCAGTACTTC. Translating it yields CASRPQGQQTYEQYF. The V call is TRBV7-6, the J call TRBJ2-7; TRBD1 matches at 7 bases. Trimming removed 6 bases from V and 2 bases from J; junction bases left unmatched: 10. Germline V lookup: CDR1 SGHVS, CDR2 FNYEAQ. The CDR3 is 15 residues long.